The source of this TCR beta chain is a study of CXCR3-negative and CXCR3-positive naive CD8 T cells. Germline V gives CDR1 SQVTM, CDR2 ANQGSEA. The CDR3 has 16 residues. Study results and caveats: Against CXCR3-negative naive cells, CXCR3-positive naive cells showed more hydrophobic TRB CDR3s.

Concerning this clonotype itself: Its antigen is not known.

5' RACE with UMI labels generated the TRB cDNA libraries. Following a re-call of the 5' RACE reads, TCRdb has one entry per CDR3 protein and lacks DNA. The sample's table shows 65,000 to 85,000 distinct CDR3 sequences. This chain uses TRBV29-1 with TRBJ1-1. The sample was naive CXCR3- CD8+ T cells from blood. Subset here: CD45RO-CCR7+CD27+CD95- naive CD8+ T cells lacking CXCR3 (TNR3-). The source is a human donor in good health. Some clones in this sample may be carry-over from other donors' samples. The chain's CDR3 is CSVEESQVQLNTEAFF.